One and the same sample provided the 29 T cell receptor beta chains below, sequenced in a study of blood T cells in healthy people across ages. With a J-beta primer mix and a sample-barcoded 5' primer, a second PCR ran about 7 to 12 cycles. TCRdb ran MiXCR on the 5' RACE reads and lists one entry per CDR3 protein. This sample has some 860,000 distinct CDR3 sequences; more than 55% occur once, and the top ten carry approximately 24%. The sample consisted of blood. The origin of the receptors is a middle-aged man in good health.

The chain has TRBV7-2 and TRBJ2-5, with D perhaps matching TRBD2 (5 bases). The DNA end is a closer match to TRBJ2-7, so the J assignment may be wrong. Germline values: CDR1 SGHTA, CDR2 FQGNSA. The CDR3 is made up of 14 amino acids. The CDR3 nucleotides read TGTGCCAGCAGATTGGGTCGGGATCGGTACGAGCAGTACTTC. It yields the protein CASRLGRDRYEQYF.

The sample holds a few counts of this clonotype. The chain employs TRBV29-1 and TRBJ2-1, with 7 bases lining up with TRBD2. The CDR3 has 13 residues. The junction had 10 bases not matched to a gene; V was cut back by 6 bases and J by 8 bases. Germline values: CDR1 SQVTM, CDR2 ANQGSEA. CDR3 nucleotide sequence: TGCAGCGTCCCGGGGGGTCCCTCCGATGAGCAGTTCTTC. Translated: CSVPGGPSDEQFF.

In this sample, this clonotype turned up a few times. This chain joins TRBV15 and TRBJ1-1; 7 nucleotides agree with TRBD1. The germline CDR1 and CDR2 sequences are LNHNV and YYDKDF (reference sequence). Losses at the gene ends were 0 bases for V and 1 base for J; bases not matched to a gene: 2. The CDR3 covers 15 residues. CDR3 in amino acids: CATSREGDRNTEAFF. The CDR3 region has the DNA TGTGCCACCAGCAGAGAAGGGGACAGGAACACTGAAGCTTTCTTT.

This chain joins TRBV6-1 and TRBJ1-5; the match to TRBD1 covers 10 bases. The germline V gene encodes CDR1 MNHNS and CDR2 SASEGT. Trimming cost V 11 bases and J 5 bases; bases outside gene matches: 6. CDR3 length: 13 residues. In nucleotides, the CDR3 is TGTGCCGGACAGGGGGAAGCTGATCAGCCCCAGCATTTT. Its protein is CAGQGEADQPQHF.

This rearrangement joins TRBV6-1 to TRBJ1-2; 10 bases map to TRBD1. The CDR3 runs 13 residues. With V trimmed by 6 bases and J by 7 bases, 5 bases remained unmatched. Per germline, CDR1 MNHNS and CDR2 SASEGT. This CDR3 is CASRRQGACGYTF. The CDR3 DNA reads TGTGCCAGCAGAAGACAGGGGGCTTGTGGCTACACCTTC.

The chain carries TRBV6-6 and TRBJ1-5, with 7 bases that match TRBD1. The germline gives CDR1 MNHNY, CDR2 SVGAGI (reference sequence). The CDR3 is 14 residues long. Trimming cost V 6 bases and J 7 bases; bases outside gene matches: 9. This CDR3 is CASRRDRSAQPQHF. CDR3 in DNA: TGTGCCAGCAGAAGGGACAGATCAGCCCAGCCCCAGCATTTT.

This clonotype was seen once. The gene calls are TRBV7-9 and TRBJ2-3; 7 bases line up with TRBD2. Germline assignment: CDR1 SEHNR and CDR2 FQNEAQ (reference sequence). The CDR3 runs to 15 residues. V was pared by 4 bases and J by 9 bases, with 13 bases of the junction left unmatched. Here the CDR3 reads CASSSAGRVGETQYF. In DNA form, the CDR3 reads TGTGCCAGCAGCTCGGCGGGGAGGGTAGGGGAGACGCAGTATTTT.

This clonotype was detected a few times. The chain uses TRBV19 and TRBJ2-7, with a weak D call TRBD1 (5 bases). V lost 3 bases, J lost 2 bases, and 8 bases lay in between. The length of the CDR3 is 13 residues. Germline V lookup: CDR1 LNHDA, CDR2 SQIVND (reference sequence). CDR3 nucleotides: TGTGCCAGTAGTATGACAGTTACCTACGAGCAGTACTTC. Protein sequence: CASSMTVTYEQYF.

This CDR3 is CASSFNRDTSWETQYF. CDR3 in DNA: TGTGCCAGCAGCTTTAACCGGGACACCTCCTGGGAGACCCAGTACTTC. The rearrangement joins TRBV11-2 to TRBJ2-4; TRBD1 is a possible D gene (6 bases). The DNA end lines up better with TRBJ2-5; the J call may be wrong. The CDR3 is made up of 16 amino acids. Germline-derived CDR1 and CDR2 are SGHAT and FQNNGV.

The CDR3 DNA is TGTGCCAGCAGCTTTGGGGGGATCTACGAGCAGTACTTC. Protein product: CASSFGGIYEQYF. The V gene is TRBV5-6, the J gene TRBJ2-7; TRBD2 is a possible D gene (6 bases). CDR1 and CDR2 (germline): SGHDT, YYEEEE. This CDR3 has 13 amino acids. V gave up 2 bases and J gave up 3 bases, with 9 bases separating them. The entire variable domain, with the rest obtained from reference TRBV5-6 and TRBJ2-7, is as follows: DAGVTQSPTHLIKTRGQQVTLRCSPKSGHDTVSWYQQALGQGPQFIFQYYEEEERQRGNFPDRFSGHQFPNYSSELNVNALLLGDSALYLCASSFGGIYEQYFGPGTRLTVT.

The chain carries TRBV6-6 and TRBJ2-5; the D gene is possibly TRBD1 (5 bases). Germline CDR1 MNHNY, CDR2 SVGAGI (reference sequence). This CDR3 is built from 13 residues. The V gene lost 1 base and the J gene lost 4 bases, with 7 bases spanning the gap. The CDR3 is CASSYFQGETQYF. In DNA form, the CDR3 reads TGTGCCAGCAGTTACTTTCAGGGAGAGACCCAGTACTTC.

CDR3 loop: CSVDGGSGTDTQYF. Here the CDR3 DNA reads TGCAGCGTTGATGGCGGGAGTGGAACAGATACGCAGTATTTT. This rearrangement joins TRBV29-1 to TRBJ2-3; 7 bases are shared with TRBD2. The V segment lost 3 bases and the J segment 3 bases; nucleotides outside the gene matches: 6. Germline V gives CDR1 SQVTM, CDR2 ANQGSEA. The CDR3 contains 14 residues.

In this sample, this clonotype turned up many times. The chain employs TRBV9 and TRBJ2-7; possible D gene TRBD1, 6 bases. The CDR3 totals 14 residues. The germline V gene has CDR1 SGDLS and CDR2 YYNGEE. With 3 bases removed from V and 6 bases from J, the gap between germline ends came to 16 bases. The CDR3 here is CASSAGTKSGEQYF. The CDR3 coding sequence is TGTGCCAGCAGCGCCGGGACAAAGAGCGGCGAGCAGTACTTC.

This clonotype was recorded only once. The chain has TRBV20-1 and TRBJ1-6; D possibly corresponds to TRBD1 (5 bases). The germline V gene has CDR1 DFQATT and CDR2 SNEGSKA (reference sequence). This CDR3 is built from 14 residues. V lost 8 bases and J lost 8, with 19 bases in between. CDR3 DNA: TGCAGTAGAACCGGGACCCTGAGCTATTCACCCCTCCACTTT. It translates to CSRTGTLSYSPLHF.

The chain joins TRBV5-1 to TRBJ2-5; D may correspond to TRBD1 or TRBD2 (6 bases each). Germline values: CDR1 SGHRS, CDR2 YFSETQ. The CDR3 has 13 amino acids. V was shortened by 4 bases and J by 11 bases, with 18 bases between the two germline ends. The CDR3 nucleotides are TGCGCCAGCAGCCGCGGGACAAACGAGGAGCAGTACTTC. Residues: CASSRGTNEEQYF.

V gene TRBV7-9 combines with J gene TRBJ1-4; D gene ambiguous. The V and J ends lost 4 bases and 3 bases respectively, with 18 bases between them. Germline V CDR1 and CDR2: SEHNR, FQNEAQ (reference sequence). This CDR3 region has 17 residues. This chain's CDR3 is CASSSPSEGSANEKLFF. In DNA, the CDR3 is TGTGCCAGCAGCTCCCCGTCAGAGGGATCGGCTAATGAAAAACTGTTTTTT. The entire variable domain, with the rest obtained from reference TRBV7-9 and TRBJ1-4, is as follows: DTGVSQNPRHKITKRGQNVTFRCDPISEHNRLYWYRQTLGQGPEFLTYFQNEAQLEKSRLLSDRFSAERPKGSFSTLEIQRTEQGDSAMYLCASSSPSEGSANEKLFFGSGTQLSVL.

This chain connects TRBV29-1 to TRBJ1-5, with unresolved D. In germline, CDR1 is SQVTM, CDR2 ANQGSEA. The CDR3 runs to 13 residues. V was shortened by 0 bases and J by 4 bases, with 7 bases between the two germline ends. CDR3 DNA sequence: TGCAGCGTTGAAGATCGCCCGAATCAGCCCCAGCATTTT. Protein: CSVEDRPNQPQHF.

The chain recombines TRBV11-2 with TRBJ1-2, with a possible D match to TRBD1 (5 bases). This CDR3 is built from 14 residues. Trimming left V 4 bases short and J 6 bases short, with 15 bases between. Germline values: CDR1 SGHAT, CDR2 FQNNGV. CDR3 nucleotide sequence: TGTGCCAGCAGCTCCCTTCGGGGGATGGATGGCTACACCTTC. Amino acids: CASSSLRGMDGYTF. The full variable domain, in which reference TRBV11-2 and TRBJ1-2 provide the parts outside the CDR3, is EAGVAQSPRYKIIEKRQSVAFWCNPISGHATLYWYQQILGQGPKLLIQFQNNGVVDDSQLPKDRFSAERLKGVDSTLKIQPAKLEDSAVYLCASSSLRGMDGYTFGSGTRLTVV.

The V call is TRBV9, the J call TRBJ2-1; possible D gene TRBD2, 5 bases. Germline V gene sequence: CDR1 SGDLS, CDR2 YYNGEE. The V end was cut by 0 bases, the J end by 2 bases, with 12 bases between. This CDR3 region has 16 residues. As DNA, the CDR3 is TGTGCCAGCAGCGTAGAAGAGAGGGCCCCCTACAATGAGCAGTTCTTC. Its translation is CASSVEERAPYNEQFF.

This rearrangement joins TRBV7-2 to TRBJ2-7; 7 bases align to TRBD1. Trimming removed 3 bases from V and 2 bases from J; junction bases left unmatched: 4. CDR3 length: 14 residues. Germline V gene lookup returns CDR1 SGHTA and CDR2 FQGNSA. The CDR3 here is CASSLHRGAYEQYF. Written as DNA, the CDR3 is TGTGCCAGCAGCTTGCACAGGGGCGCCTACGAGCAGTACTTC.

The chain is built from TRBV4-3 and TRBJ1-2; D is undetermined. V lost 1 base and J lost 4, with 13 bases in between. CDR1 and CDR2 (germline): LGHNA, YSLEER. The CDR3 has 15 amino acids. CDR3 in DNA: TGCGCCAGCAGCCAAGGCGGGCCGGAAACCTATGGCTACACCTTC. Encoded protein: CASSQGGPETYGYTF.

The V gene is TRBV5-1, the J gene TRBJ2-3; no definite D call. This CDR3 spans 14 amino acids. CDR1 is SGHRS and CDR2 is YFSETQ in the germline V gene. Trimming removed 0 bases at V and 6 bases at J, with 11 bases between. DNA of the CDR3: TGCGCCAGCAGCTTGGAAGGAGTTTACGATACGCAGTATTTT. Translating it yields CASSLEGVYDTQYF.

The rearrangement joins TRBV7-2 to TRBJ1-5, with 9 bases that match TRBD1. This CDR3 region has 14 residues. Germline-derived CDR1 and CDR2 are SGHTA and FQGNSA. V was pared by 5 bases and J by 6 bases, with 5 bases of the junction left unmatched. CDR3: CASSTTGGSQPQHF. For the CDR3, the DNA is TGTGCCAGCAGCACGACAGGGGGGAGTCAGCCCCAGCATTTT.

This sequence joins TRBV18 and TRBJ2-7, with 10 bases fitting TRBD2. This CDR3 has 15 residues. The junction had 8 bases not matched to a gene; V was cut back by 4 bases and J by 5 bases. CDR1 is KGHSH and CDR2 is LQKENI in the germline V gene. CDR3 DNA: TGTGCCAGCTCACTTAGTACTAGCGGGAACAACGAGCAGTACTTC. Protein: CASSLSTSGNNEQYF.

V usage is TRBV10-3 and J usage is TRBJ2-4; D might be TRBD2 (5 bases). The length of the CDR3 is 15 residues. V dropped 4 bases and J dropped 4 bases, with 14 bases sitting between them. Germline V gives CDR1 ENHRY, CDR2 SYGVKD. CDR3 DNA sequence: TGTGCCATCAGTGGTAGTGGAGGTGCAAAAAACATTCAGTACTTC. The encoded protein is CAISGSGGAKNIQYF.

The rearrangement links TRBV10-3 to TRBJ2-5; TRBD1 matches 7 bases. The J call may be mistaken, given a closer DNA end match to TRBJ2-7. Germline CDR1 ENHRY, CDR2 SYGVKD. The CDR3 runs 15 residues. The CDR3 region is CAISEQTGTRYEQYF. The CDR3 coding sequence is TGTGCCATCAGTGAGCAGACAGGGACCCGATACGAGCAGTACTTC.

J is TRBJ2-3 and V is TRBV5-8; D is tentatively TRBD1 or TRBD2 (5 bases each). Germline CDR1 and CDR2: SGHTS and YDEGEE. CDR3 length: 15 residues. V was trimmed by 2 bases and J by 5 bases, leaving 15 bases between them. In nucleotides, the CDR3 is TGTGCCAGCAGCTTACGGGGCTTTGGCGGAGATACGCAGTATTTT. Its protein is CASSLRGFGGDTQYF. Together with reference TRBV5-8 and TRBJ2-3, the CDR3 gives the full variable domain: EAGVTQSPTHLIKTRGQQATLRCSPISGHTSVYWYQQALGLGLQFLLWYDEGEERNRGNFPPRFSGRQFPNYSSELNVNALELEDSALYLCASSLRGFGGDTQYFGPGTRLTVL.

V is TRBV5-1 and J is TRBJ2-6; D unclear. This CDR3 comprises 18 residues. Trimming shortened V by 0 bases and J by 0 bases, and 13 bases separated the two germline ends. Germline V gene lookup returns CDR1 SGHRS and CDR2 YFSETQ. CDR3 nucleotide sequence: TGCGCCAGCAGCTTGGCTATCAGCCAACTCTCTGGGGCCAACGTCCTGACTTTC. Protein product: CASSLAISQLSGANVLTF.

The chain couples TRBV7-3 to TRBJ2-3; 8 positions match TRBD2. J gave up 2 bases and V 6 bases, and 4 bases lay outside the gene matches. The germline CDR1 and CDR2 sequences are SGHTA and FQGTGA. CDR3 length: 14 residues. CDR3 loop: CASSYSGVTDTQYF. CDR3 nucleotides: TGTGCCAGCAGTTATAGCGGGGTCACAGATACGCAGTATTTT.